The next 10 T cell receptor beta chains were all read from a single sample in a study of T cells in Graves' hyperthyroidism and ophthalmopathy. RNA transcripts served as the template for amplifying TCR beta CDR3 regions. Primed by the HTBI set, a first-round RT-PCR was run on the TCR CDR3. Each CDR3 protein gets one entry after TCRdb re-called the multiplex PCR reads with MiXCR. The table lists hundreds of thousands of distinct CDR3 sequences, roughly 14% of them singletons, with approximately 7.5% in the top ten. The sample was blood. These receptor sequences come from a woman aged 18-30 years with Graves' hyperthyroidism.

This clonotype was recorded a few times. The J gene is TRBJ2-6, the V gene TRBV3-1; D unclear. The CDR3 has 13 amino acids. Germline V lookup: CDR1 LGHDT, CDR2 YNNKEL (reference sequence). V lost 2 bases and J 4 bases, leaving 3 bases between the germline ends. The CDR3 DNA reads TGTGCCAGCAGCCAACGGGGGGCCAACGTCCTGACTTTC. The encoded protein is CASSQRGANVLTF.

This clonotype appeared many times. V and J are TRBV19 and TRBJ2-3; 7 bases map to TRBD2. Losses at the gene ends were 7 bases for V and 4 bases for J; bases not matched to a gene: 11. CDR3 size: 15 residues. Germline loops: CDR1 LNHDA, CDR2 SQIVND (reference sequence). CDR3 sequence (DNA): TGTGCCAGTAAACCAGCGGGGACGAACGCAGATACGCAGTATTTT. This gives the protein CASKPAGTNADTQYF. Full variable domain (remainder filled in from reference TRBV19 and TRBJ2-3): DGGITQSPKYLFRKEGQNVTLSCEQNLNHDAMYWYRQDPGQGLRLIYYSQIVNDFQKGDIAEGYSVSREKKESFPLTVTSAQKNPTAFYLCASKPAGTNADTQYFGPGTRLTVL.

This clonotype showed up many times. The chain couples TRBV7-9 to TRBJ2-6; unclear D gene. Trimming shortened V by 5 bases and J by 2 bases, and 7 bases separated the two germline ends. The germline CDR1 and CDR2 sequences are SEHNR and FQNEAQ (reference sequence). The CDR3 runs 14 residues. The CDR3 nucleotides read TGTGCCAGCAGCCTAAGGGCTGGGGCCAACGTCCTGACTTTC. It is translated as CASSLRAGANVLTF.

This clonotype showed up many times. The chain joins TRBV12-3 or TRBV12-4 to TRBJ1-4; a weak D match, TRBD1 (6 bases). The CDR3 length is 14 residues. Trimming cost V 5 bases and J 4 bases, with 11 bases left between them. CDR3: CASSPTGINEKLFF. CDR3 nucleotide sequence: TGTGCCAGCAGTCCTACAGGGATTAATGAAAAACTGTTTTTT.

The chain combines TRBV6-5 with TRBJ2-5, with D tentatively TRBD1 (6 bases). Matching the DNA end better, TRBJ2-1 makes the J call doubtful. The CDR3 has 19 residues. Germline assignment: CDR1 MNHEY and CDR2 SVGAGI. CDR3 bases: TGTGCCAGCGGTTCCTTGACCTTGACAGGCGCGTGGATCTCGGGGACCCAGTTCTTC. Translation: CASGSLTLTGAWISGTQFF.

The genes are TRBV5-1 and TRBJ2-2; TRBD1 aligns across 10 bases. The CDR3 totals 16 residues. Looked up from germline, CDR1 is SGHRS and CDR2 is YFSETQ. The trim removed 2 bases at V and 3 bases at J, leaving 4 bases unmatched. The DNA for the CDR3 is TGCGCCAGCAGCTTACTCGGACAGGGGGACACCGGGGAGCTGTTTTTT. Translating it yields CASSLLGQGDTGELFF.

The chain links TRBV11-3 to TRBJ2-4, with 7 bases that match TRBD2. Per germline, CDR1 SGHNT and CDR2 YENEEA. V gave up 5 bases and J gave up 1 base; unmatched junction bases: 11. The CDR3 runs 17 residues. CDR3: CASSGGDGRWAKNIQYF. CDR3 DNA: TGTGCCAGCAGCGGGGGGGACGGGCGTTGGGCCAAAAACATTCAGTACTTC.

This clonotype was picked up a small number of times. V gene TRBV13 combines with J gene TRBJ1-5; tentative D call: TRBD1 (6 bases). The CDR3 has 16 residues. CDR1 is PRHDT and CDR2 is FYEKMQ in the germline V gene (reference sequence). The V end was cut by 6 bases, the J end by 0 bases, with 15 bases between. The CDR3 protein is CASSGFRGLSNQPQHF. The CDR3 DNA sequence: TGTGCCAGCAGTGGGTTCCGGGGGCTTAGCAATCAGCCCCAGCATTTT.

V and J are TRBV24-1 and TRBJ2-2, with a weak D call TRBD2 (6 bases). The CDR3 sequence is 15 residues long. Trimming left V 6 bases short and J 5 bases short, with 15 bases between. Looked up from germline, CDR1 is KGHDR and CDR2 is SFDVKD. The CDR3 is CATSTSGSRTGELFF. For the CDR3, the DNA is TGTGCCACCAGTACCTCCGGGAGCAGGACCGGGGAGCTGTTTTTT.

This clonotype has just a few counts. This chain connects TRBV4-1 to TRBJ2-7; D is perhaps TRBD1 (5 bases). V was cut by 0 bases and J by 7 bases, with 16 bases left in between. Germline CDR1 and CDR2: MGHRA and YSYEKL. This CDR3 spans 15 amino acids. Written as DNA, the CDR3 is TGCGCCAGCAGCCAAGATATTACCCCAGGGCGGGAGCAGTACTTC. Amino acid sequence: CASSQDITPGREQYF.